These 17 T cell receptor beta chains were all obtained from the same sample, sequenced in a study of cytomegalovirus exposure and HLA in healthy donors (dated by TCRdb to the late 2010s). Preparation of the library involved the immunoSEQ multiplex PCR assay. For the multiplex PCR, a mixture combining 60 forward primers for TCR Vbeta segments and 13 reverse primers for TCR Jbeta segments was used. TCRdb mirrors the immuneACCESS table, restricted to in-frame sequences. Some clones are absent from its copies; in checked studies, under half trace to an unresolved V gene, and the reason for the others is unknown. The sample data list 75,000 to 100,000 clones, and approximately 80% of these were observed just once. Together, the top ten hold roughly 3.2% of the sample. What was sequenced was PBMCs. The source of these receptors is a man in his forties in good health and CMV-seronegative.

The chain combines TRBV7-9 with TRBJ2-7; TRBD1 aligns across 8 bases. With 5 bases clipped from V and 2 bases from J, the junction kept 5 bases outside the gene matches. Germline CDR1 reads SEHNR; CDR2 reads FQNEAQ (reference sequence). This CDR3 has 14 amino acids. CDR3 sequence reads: CASSETGAAYEQYF. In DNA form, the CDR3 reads TGTGCCAGCAGCGAGACAGGGGCCGCCTACGAGCAGTACTTC.

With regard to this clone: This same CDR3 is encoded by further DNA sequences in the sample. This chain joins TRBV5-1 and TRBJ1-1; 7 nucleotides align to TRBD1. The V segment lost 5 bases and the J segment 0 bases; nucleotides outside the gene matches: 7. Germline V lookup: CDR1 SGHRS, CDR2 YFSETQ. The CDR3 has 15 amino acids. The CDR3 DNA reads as TGCGCCAGCAGAACGGGACAGACCATGAACACTGAAGCTTTCTTT. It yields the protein CASRTGQTMNTEAFF.

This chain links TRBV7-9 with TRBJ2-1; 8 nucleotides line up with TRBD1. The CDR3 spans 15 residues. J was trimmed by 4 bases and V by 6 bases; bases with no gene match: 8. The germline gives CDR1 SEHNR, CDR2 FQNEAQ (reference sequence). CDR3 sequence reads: CASSVGQDQYNEQFF. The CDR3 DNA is TGTGCCAGCAGTGTGGGACAGGATCAGTACAATGAGCAGTTCTTC.

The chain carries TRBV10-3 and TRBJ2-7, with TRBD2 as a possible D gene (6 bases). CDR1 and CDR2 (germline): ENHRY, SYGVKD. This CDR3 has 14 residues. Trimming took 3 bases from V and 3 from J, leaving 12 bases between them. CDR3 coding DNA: TGTGCCATCAGTGAAGGAGCGGGCGGCTACGAGCAGTACTTC. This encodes CAISEGAGGYEQYF.

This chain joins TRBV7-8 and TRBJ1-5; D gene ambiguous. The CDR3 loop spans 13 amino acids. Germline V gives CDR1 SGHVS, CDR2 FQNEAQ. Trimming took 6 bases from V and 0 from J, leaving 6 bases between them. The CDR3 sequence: CASRLNSNQPQHF. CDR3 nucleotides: TGTGCCAGCAGACTCAATAGCAATCAGCCCCAGCATTTT.

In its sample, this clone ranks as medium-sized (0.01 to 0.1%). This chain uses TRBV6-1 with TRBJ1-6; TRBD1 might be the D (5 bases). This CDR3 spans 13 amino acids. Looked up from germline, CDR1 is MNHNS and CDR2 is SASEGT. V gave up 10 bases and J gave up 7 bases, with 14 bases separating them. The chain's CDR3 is CATSLGGNSPLHF. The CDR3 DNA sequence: TGTGCCACCTCACTTGGGGGGAATTCACCCCTCCACTTT.

Here the CDR3 reads CASTKGTGTGAAYEQYF. The CDR3 DNA reads as TGTGCCAGCACTAAAGGAACCGGGACAGGGGCCGCCTACGAGCAGTACTTC. The chain joins TRBV9 to TRBJ2-7; 10 bases align to TRBD1. The V gene's germline CDR1 is SGDLS and CDR2 YYNGEE. V gave up 6 bases and J gave up 2 bases; unmatched junction bases: 14. CDR3 length equals 17 residues.

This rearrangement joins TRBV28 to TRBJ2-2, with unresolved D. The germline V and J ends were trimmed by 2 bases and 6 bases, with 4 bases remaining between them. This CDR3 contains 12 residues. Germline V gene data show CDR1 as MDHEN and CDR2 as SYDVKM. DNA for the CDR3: TGTGCCAGCAGTTTAGCGGCCGGGGAGCTGTTTTTT. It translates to CASSLAAGELFF.

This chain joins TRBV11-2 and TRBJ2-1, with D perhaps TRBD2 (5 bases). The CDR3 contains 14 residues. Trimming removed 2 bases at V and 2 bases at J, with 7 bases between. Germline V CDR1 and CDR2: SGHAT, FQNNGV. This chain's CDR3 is CASSLQRAYNEQFF. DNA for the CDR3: TGTGCCAGCAGCTTACAGAGGGCCTACAATGAGCAGTTCTTC.

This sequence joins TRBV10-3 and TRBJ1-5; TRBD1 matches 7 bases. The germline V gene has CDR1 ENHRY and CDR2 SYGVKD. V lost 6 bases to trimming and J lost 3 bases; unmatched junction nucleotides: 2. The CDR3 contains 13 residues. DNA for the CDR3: TGTGCCATCAGAGACAGGGACAATCAGCCCCAGCATTTT. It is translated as CAIRDRDNQPQHF.

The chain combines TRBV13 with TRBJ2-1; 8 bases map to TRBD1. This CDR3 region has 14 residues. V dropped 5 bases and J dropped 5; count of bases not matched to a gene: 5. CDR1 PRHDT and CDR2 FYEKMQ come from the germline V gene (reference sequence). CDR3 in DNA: TGTGCCAGCAGCGCTGGACAGGGAAACAATGAGCAGTTCTTC. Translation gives CASSAGQGNNEQFF. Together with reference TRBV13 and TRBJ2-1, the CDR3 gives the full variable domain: AAGVIQSPRHLIKEKRETATLKCYPIPRHDTVYWYQQGPGQDPQFLISFYEKMQSDKGSIPDRFSAQQFSDYHSELNMSSLELGDSALYFCASSAGQGNNEQFFGPGTRLTVL.

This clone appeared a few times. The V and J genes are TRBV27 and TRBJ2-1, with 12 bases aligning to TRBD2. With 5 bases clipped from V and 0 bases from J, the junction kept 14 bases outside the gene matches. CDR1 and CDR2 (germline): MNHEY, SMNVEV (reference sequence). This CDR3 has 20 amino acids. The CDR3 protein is CASSPPSTSGRTTSYNEQFF. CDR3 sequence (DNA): TGTGCCAGCAGTCCCCCCAGCACTAGCGGGAGGACCACCTCCTACAATGAGCAGTTCTTC.

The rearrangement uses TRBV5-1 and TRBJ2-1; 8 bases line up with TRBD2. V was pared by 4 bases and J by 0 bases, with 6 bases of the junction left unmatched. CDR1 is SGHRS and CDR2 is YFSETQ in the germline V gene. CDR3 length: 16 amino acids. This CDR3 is CASSPGGASSYNEQFF. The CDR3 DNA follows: TGCGCCAGCAGCCCGGGGGGGGCCAGCTCCTACAATGAGCAGTTCTTC.

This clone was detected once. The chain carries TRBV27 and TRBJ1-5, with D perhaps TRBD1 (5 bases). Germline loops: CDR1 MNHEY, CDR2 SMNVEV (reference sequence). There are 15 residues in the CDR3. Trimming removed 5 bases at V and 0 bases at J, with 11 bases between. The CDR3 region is CASSQGGDSNQPQHF. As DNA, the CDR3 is TGTGCCAGCAGTCAGGGTGGGGATAGCAATCAGCCCCAGCATTTT.

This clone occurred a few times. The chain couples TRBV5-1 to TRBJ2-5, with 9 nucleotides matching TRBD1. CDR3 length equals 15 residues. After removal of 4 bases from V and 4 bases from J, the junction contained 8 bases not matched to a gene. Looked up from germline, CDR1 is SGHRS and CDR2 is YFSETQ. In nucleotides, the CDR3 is TGCGCCAGCAGCCTTACAGGGGGCCCTGGAGAGACCCAGTACTTC. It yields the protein CASSLTGGPGETQYF.

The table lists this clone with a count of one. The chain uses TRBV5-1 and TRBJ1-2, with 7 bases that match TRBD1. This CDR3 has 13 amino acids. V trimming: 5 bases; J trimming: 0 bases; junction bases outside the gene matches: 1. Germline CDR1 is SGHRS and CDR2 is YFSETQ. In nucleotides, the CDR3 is TGCGCCAGCAGAGACAGGGCTAACTATGGCTACACCTTC. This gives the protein CASRDRANYGYTF.

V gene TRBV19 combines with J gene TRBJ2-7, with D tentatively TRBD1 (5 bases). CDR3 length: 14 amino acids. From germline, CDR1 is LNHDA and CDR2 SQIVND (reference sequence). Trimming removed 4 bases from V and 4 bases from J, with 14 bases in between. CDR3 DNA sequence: TGTGCCAGTAGTACCCAACAGGCGAGGTACGAGCAGTACTTC. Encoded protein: CASSTQQARYEQYF.